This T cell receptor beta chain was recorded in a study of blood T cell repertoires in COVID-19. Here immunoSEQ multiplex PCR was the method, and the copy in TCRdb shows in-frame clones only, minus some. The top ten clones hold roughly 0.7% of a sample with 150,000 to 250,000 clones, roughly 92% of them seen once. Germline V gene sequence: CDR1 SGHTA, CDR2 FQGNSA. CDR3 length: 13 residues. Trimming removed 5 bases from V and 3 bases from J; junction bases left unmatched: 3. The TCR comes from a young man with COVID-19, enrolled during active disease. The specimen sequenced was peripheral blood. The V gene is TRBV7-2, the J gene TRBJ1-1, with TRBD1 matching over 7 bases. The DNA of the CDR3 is TGTGCCAGCAGCGGAGACAGGGACACTGAAGCTTTCTTT. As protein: CASSGDRDTEAFF.